Following are 30 T cell receptor beta chains from one sample sequenced in a study of shared T cell receptors in the human thymus. Libraries were prepared by immunoSEQ multiplex PCR; TCRdb keeps only in-frame clonotypes and omits some of them. The repertoire holds about 660,000 clones, with around 87% as singletons. The sample was also reused in another study, on human thymus T cells.

Source material: thymocytes. The receptor set was obtained from a boy younger than two with a congenital heart defect.

The chain recombines TRBV10-3 with TRBJ2-3; no definite D call. The CDR3 has 15 amino acids. Trimming took off 7 bases at V and 0 bases at J, with 14 bases between the two ends. Germline V gene data show CDR1 as ENHRY and CDR2 as SYGVKD. CDR3 protein: CAIKHRSSSTDTQYF. The DNA for the CDR3 is TGTGCCATCAAACACCGGAGTTCTAGCACAGATACGCAGTATTTT.

V gene TRBV27 combines with J gene TRBJ2-1, with 12 bases fitting TRBD2. With V trimmed by 7 bases and J by 0 bases, 4 bases remained unmatched. The CDR3 length is 16 residues. The germline CDR1 and CDR2 sequences are MNHEY and SMNVEV (reference sequence). CDR3 bases: TGTGCCAGCATCCTAGCGGGGGGGGCCTCCTACAATGAGCAGTTCTTC. Protein: CASILAGGASYNEQFF.

The J gene is TRBJ1-5, the V gene TRBV5-6, with D tentatively TRBD1 (5 bases). Trimming pared 2 bases from V and 2 bases from J, leaving 11 bases between. The germline V gene has CDR1 SGHDT and CDR2 YYEEEE. The CDR3 is 15 residues long. The CDR3 coding sequence is TGTGCCAGCAGCTTATCAGGGTGGGGCAATCAGCCCCAGCATTTT. Its translation is CASSLSGWGNQPQHF.

The table lists this clone with a few counts. The chain couples TRBV6-6 to TRBJ2-7, with 7 positions matching TRBD1. Germline-derived CDR1 and CDR2 are MNHNY and SVGAGI (reference sequence). V lost 2 bases and J lost 2; bases outside the gene matches: 6. The CDR3 covers 15 residues. The CDR3, as DNA: TGTGCCAGCAGTTACCCTCACAGGGGACCCTACGAGCAGTACTTC. Amino acids: CASSYPHRGPYEQYF.

The genes are TRBV10-3 and TRBJ2-3, with 9 bases lining up with TRBD1. Germline V lookup: CDR1 ENHRY, CDR2 SYGVKD. V was pared by 0 bases and J by 3 bases, with 10 bases of the junction left unmatched. CDR3 length equals 18 residues. CDR3 in DNA: TGTGCCATCAGTGAGTCGTGCGGACAGGGGAGTAAGACAGATACGCAGTATTTT. Amino acid sequence: CAISESCGQGSKTDTQYF.

The gene calls are TRBV28 and TRBJ2-3, with no clear D. Deletions cut 4 bases from V and 4 bases from J, with 3 bases between. Germline assignment: CDR1 MDHEN and CDR2 SYDVKM. The CDR3 covers 11 residues. DNA of the CDR3: TGTGCCAGCAGTTCCTCAGATACGCAGTATTTT. Translated, it gives CASSSSDTQYF. Looking up the rest from reference TRBV28 and TRBJ2-3 gives the full variable domain: DVKVTQSSRYLVKRTGEKVFLECVQDMDHENMFWYRQDPGLGLRLIYFSYDVKMKEKGDIPEGYSVSREKKERFSLILESASTNQTSMYLCASSSSDTQYFGPGTRLTVL.

This sequence joins TRBV7-8 and TRBJ2-1; 9 bases are a match to TRBD1. Losses at the gene ends were 5 bases for V and 6 bases for J; bases not matched to a gene: 8. CDR3 size: 15 residues. Germline loops: CDR1 SGHVS, CDR2 FQNEAQ. The chain's CDR3 is CASSLRDRVVNEQFF. CDR3 nucleotide sequence: TGTGCCAGCAGCCTCCGGGACAGGGTGGTCAATGAGCAGTTCTTC.

This clone has just one count. V is TRBV6-5 and J is TRBJ2-1; 14 bases agree with TRBD2. From germline, CDR1 is MNHEY and CDR2 SVGAGI. V shed 2 bases, J shed 9 bases, and the junction held 3 bases outside the gene matches. There are 15 residues in the CDR3. The CDR3 spells CASSYGTSGRGEQFF. Here the CDR3 DNA reads TGTGCCAGCAGTTACGGGACTAGCGGGAGAGGTGAGCAGTTCTTC.

V is TRBV29-1 and J is TRBJ2-3; 11 bases agree with TRBD1. Germline-derived CDR1 and CDR2 are SQVTM and ANQGSEA. The CDR3 covers 14 residues. The J segment lost 5 bases and the V segment lost 1 base, leaving 2 bases of the junction unmatched. CDR3 in amino acids: CSVEGDRGVDTQYF. Written as DNA, the CDR3 is TGCAGCGTTGAAGGGGACAGGGGGGTAGATACGCAGTATTTT.

V and J are TRBV7-2 and TRBJ1-2; TRBD1 agrees at 7 bases. V lost 5 bases to trimming and J lost 4 bases; unmatched junction nucleotides: 10. Germline V lookup: CDR1 SGHTA, CDR2 FQGNSA. The CDR3 has 15 amino acids. In DNA, the CDR3 is TGTGCCAGCAGCACCAGACAGGGATTCTTCTATGGCTACACCTTC. It encodes CASSTRQGFFYGYTF. Supplemented by reference TRBV7-2 and TRBJ1-2, the full variable domain reads GAGVSQSPSNKVTEKGKDVELRCDPISGHTALYWYRQSLGQGLEFLIYFQGNSAPDKSGLPSDRFSAERTGGSVSTLTIQRTQQEDSAVYLCASSTRQGFFYGYTFGSGTRLTVV.

The V and J genes are TRBV7-2 and TRBJ1-2, with TRBD1 matching 8 bases. Trimming removed 5 bases from V and 2 bases from J; junction bases left unmatched: 4. The CDR3 is made up of 14 amino acids. Germline CDR1 and CDR2: SGHTA and FQGNSA. The CDR3 DNA reads as TGTGCCAGCAGCCCTCGACAGGGGAACTATGGCTACACCTTC. Protein product: CASSPRQGNYGYTF. The variable domain in full, with the rest retrieved from reference TRBV7-2 and TRBJ1-2, is GAGVSQSPSNKVTEKGKDVELRCDPISGHTALYWYRQSLGQGLEFLIYFQGNSAPDKSGLPSDRFSAERTGGSVSTLTIQRTQQEDSAVYLCASSPRQGNYGYTFGSGTRLTVV.

V is TRBV9 and J is TRBJ2-1, with 8 nucleotides matching TRBD2. The V segment lost 0 bases and the J segment 0 bases; nucleotides outside the gene matches: 17. The CDR3 extends over 21 amino acids. CDR1 and CDR2 from the germline V gene are SGDLS and YYNGEE. CDR3 nucleotide sequence: TGTGCCAGCAGCGTAGAGACGCCGGGTCTAGCGGGCCCGAGCTCCTACAATGAGCAGTTCTTC. Translation: CASSVETPGLAGPSSYNEQFF.

A single count supports this clone. The chain carries TRBV11-2 and TRBJ2-2; a weak D match, TRBD2 (5 bases). Deletions cut 5 bases from V and 0 bases from J, with 13 bases between. From germline, CDR1 is SGHAT and CDR2 FQNNGV. The CDR3 contains 16 residues. For the CDR3, the DNA is TGTGCCAGCAGCCTACTAGAGTTCGCGAACACCGGGGAGCTGTTTTTT. Protein: CASSLLEFANTGELFF.

This clone appeared a few times. The rearrangement links TRBV14 to TRBJ2-7, with 9 bases aligning to TRBD2. The CDR3 covers 15 residues. Germline CDR1 and CDR2: SGHDN and FVKESK. V shed 3 bases and J 4 bases; nucleotides not matched to a gene: 7. The CDR3 spells CASSHQLAGGYEQYF. CDR3 DNA: TGTGCCAGCAGCCACCAACTAGCGGGCGGGTACGAGCAGTACTTC.

The table lists this clone with a count of one. This chain links TRBV7-9 with TRBJ2-1; 8 positions agree with TRBD2. The J segment lost 8 bases and the V segment lost 1 base, leaving 16 bases of the junction unmatched. The CDR3 has 18 residues. Germline CDR1 is SEHNR and CDR2 is FQNEAQ (reference sequence). DNA for the CDR3: TGTGCCAGCAGCTTAGTGCCCTCCGTGGTAGCGGGATACGATGAGCAGTTCTTC. This codes for CASSLVPSVVAGYDEQFF.

This sequence joins TRBV11-2 and TRBJ1-1, with D tentatively TRBD1 (5 bases). The germline V and J ends were trimmed by 4 bases and 0 bases, with 18 bases remaining between them. Germline V gives CDR1 SGHAT, CDR2 FQNNGV. The CDR3 is made up of 17 amino acids. CDR3 nucleotide sequence: TGTGCCAGCAGCTCAACCCTCGACAGACTGTTGAACACTGAAGCTTTCTTT. Translated: CASSSTLDRLLNTEAFF.

The genes are TRBV25-1 and TRBJ2-6, with TRBD2 identical over 9 bases. The CDR3 contains 18 residues. Unmatched junction bases numbered 6, after V lost 2 bases and J lost 1 base. CDR1 MGHDK and CDR2 SYGVNS come from the germline V gene. The CDR3 sequence: CASSERPSGVSGANVLTF. The CDR3 DNA reads as TGTGCCAGCAGTGAACGGCCTAGCGGGGTGTCTGGGGCCAACGTCCTGACTTTC.

CDR3 sequence: CAWSVLSVYGYTF. The DNA of the CDR3 is TGTGCCTGGAGTGTACTCTCTGTCTATGGCTACACCTTC. J is TRBJ1-2 and V is TRBV30; D gene ambiguous. The CDR3 has 13 residues. Per germline, CDR1 GTSNPN and CDR2 SVGIG (reference sequence). V was shortened by 0 bases and J by 4 bases, with 9 bases between the two germline ends.

The gene calls are TRBV15 and TRBJ2-7; TRBD2 might be the D (6 bases). Germline V gene lookup returns CDR1 LNHNV and CDR2 YYDKDF (reference sequence). The CDR3 is 12 residues long. Trimming left V 4 bases short and J 5 bases short, with 9 bases between. The DNA for the CDR3 is TGTGCCACCAGCATGGGAGGAGACGAGCAGTACTTC. It translates to CATSMGGDEQYF.

The sample holds a few counts of this clone. The rearrangement uses TRBV4-1 and TRBJ2-4, with D hard to call. CDR1 and CDR2 from the germline V gene are MGHRA and YSYEKL. The CDR3 is made up of 16 amino acids. V lost 2 bases to trimming and J lost 3 bases, with 14 bases between them. CDR3 sequence reads: CASSQCLTWSKNIQYF. The CDR3 region has the DNA TGCGCCAGCAGCCAATGCTTAACATGGAGCAAAAACATTCAGTACTTC.

The V and J genes are TRBV28 and TRBJ2-5, with unresolved D. V was clipped by 3 bases and J by 6 bases, with 8 bases between them. The germline V gene has CDR1 MDHEN and CDR2 SYDVKM. This CDR3 is 12 amino acids long. CDR3 sequence (DNA): TGTGCCAGCAGTTTTGGTAGCCAGACCCAGTACTTC. The encoded protein is CASSFGSQTQYF. Complete variable domain (other parts from reference TRBV28 and TRBJ2-5): DVKVTQSSRYLVKRTGEKVFLECVQDMDHENMFWYRQDPGLGLRLIYFSYDVKMKEKGDIPEGYSVSREKKERFSLILESASTNQTSMYLCASSFGSQTQYFGPGTRLLVL.

The rearrangement joins TRBV5-1 to TRBJ2-2; D is unclear. Germline V gene sequence: CDR1 SGHRS, CDR2 YFSETQ. The V end lost 4 bases, the J end lost 4 bases, and 5 bases lay between the germline ends. The CDR3 runs to 12 residues. CDR3 nucleotide sequence: TGCGCCAGCAGCCCCTCCACCGGGGAGCTGTTTTTT. It encodes CASSPSTGELFF.

Concerning this clone: The same CDR3 arises from other DNA sequences in this sample as well. This rearrangement joins TRBV9 to TRBJ1-2; a possible D gene is TRBD1 (5 bases). Trimming removed 4 bases from V and 2 bases from J, with 9 bases in between. The CDR3 extends over 13 amino acids. CDR1 SGDLS and CDR2 YYNGEE come from the germline V gene. Here the CDR3 DNA reads TGTGCCAGCAGCTCCGGACAAAACTATGGCTACACCTTC. The encoded protein is CASSSGQNYGYTF.

The chain couples TRBV2 to TRBJ2-1, with TRBD2 matching 8 bases. The CDR3 spans 15 residues. Germline V gives CDR1 SNHLY, CDR2 FYNNEI. The V gene end was trimmed by 8 bases and the J gene end by 4 bases; junction bases not matched to a gene: 10. The CDR3 DNA sequence: TGTGCCAGCGGCCGGGGGGGGCTGGGGTACAATGAGCAGTTCTTC. Its protein product is CASGRGGLGYNEQFF.

This clone came up a few times. This sequence joins TRBV14 and TRBJ2-7; D is uncertain. With 4 bases removed from V and 0 bases from J, the gap between germline ends came to 7 bases. The length of the CDR3 is 13 residues. Looked up from germline, CDR1 is SGHDN and CDR2 is FVKESK. Here the CDR3 reads CASSRGSSYEQYF. CDR3 sequence (DNA): TGTGCCAGCAGCCGCGGCAGCTCCTACGAGCAGTACTTC.

This rearrangement joins TRBV11-2 to TRBJ2-1, with TRBD2 matching over 7 bases. The germline V gene has CDR1 SGHAT and CDR2 FQNNGV. J was trimmed by 1 base and V by 4 bases; bases with no gene match: 7. The CDR3 loop spans 16 amino acids. The CDR3 sequence: CASSSFLADSYNEQFF. For the CDR3, the DNA is TGTGCCAGCAGCTCCTTCCTAGCGGATTCCTACAATGAGCAGTTCTTC.

V gene TRBV5-4 combines with J gene TRBJ2-1; D is ambiguous. The CDR3 contains 15 residues. Germline CDR1 SGHNT, CDR2 YYREEE (reference sequence). Trimming removed 1 base at V and 0 bases at J, with 8 bases between. The CDR3 reads CASSLIRSSYNEQFF. As DNA, the CDR3 is TGTGCCAGCAGCTTGATACGCAGCTCCTACAATGAGCAGTTCTTC.

The CDR3 is CSVEQRVGTSQETQYF. The DNA for the CDR3 is TGCAGCGTTGAACAAAGGGTGGGGACTAGCCAAGAGACCCAGTACTTC. The gene calls are TRBV29-1 and TRBJ2-5, with 8 nucleotides matching TRBD2. Germline V lookup: CDR1 SQVTM, CDR2 ANQGSEA. This CDR3 comprises 16 residues. With V trimmed by 2 bases and J by 1 base, 9 bases remained unmatched.

This chain uses TRBV12-5 with TRBJ2-7; tentatively, D is TRBD1 (6 bases). CDR3 length: 15 amino acids. The V and J ends lost 0 bases and 4 bases respectively, with 13 bases between them. Germline V lookup: CDR1 LGHNT, CDR2 FRNRAP. DNA for the CDR3: TGTGCTAGTGGTTTGGTACTGTCAGGGGTGTACGAGCAGTACTTC. The encoded protein is CASGLVLSGVYEQYF. The variable domain in full, with the rest retrieved from reference TRBV12-5 and TRBJ2-7, is DARVTQTPRHKVTEMGQEVTMRCQPILGHNTVFWYRQTMMQGLELLAYFRNRAPLDDSGMPKDRFSAEMPDATLATLKIQPSEPRDSAVYFCASGLVLSGVYEQYFGPGTRLTVT.

The chain carries TRBV5-6 and TRBJ1-5; D not certain. This CDR3 comprises 15 residues. The germline V gene encodes CDR1 SGHDT and CDR2 YYEEEE. V was clipped by 2 bases and J by 4 bases, with 13 bases between them. The CDR3 bases are TGTGCCAGCAGCTTCGGAGGTCATACTAATCAGCCCCAGCATTTT. It specifies CASSFGGHTNQPQHF.